Presented here are 20 T cell receptor beta chains from one specimen sequenced in a study of blood T cell repertoires in COVID-19. Sequencing was performed with immunoSEQ multiplex PCR; in TCRdb, only in-frame clones are kept and a portion is missing. The sample gives approximately 10,000 clones, roughly nine tenths of which show up once; roughly a fifth is in the top ten. The sample comprised peripheral blood. The receptors were sampled from a woman aged 60 to 75 with active COVID-19.

The rearrangement joins TRBV9 to TRBJ2-2; TRBD2 matches at 8 bases. The CDR3 has 16 amino acids. Germline CDR1 reads SGDLS; CDR2 reads YYNGEE. V gave up 3 bases and J gave up 7 bases; unmatched junction bases: 11. The CDR3: CASSALAGKLVGELFF. Here the CDR3 DNA reads TGTGCCAGCAGCGCCTTAGCGGGGAAGCTCGTCGGGGAGCTGTTTTTT.

The rearrangement uses TRBV19 and TRBJ2-7; D may be TRBD2 (6 bases). CDR1 is LNHDA, CDR2 SQIVND, per germline (reference sequence). V was shortened by 3 bases and J by 6 bases, with 18 bases between the two germline ends. CDR3 length equals 15 residues. In nucleotides, the CDR3 is TGTGCCAGTAGTATTCGTCCCCGGTCGGAGGGCGAGCAGTACTTC. Amino acid sequence: CASSIRPRSEGEQYF.

The chain carries TRBV5-8 and TRBJ1-5; D not certain. CDR3 length: 15 residues. Germline V gives CDR1 SGHTS, CDR2 YDEGEE. V lost 4 bases to trimming and J lost 1 base, with 12 bases between them. CDR3: CASSREGWSNQPQHF. The CDR3 DNA reads TGTGCCAGCAGCAGGGAGGGTTGGAGCAATCAGCCCCAGCATTTT.

J is TRBJ2-7 and V is TRBV5-6; 10 bases align to TRBD2. This CDR3 comprises 14 residues. V lost 4 bases and J lost 3; bases outside the gene matches: 4. The germline V gene encodes CDR1 SGHDT and CDR2 YYEEEE. The chain's CDR3 is CASSPASGSYEQYF. The CDR3, as DNA: TGTGCCAGCAGCCCCGCTAGCGGGAGCTACGAGCAGTACTTC.

The chain combines TRBV9 with TRBJ2-2; D ambiguous. CDR3 size: 16 residues. Trimming left V 4 bases short and J 6 bases short, with 19 bases between. CDR1 is SGDLS, CDR2 YYNGEE, per germline. CDR3 sequence (DNA): TGTGCCAGCAGCTCCGTTGTTGGGCGCGCAGCCGGGGAGCTGTTTTTT. It is translated as CASSSVVGRAAGELFF. Using reference TRBV9 and TRBJ2-2 for the parts outside the CDR3, the full variable domain is DSGVTQTPKHLITATGQRVTLRCSPRSGDLSVYWYQQSLDQGLQFLIQYYNGEERAKGNILERFSAQQFPDLHSELNLSSLELGDSALYFCASSSVVGRAAGELFFGEGSRLTVL.

This clone was counted a single time. This sequence joins TRBV10-2 and TRBJ2-3, with a tentative D call TRBD2 (5 bases). V lost 7 bases, J lost 1 base, and 15 bases lay in between. The CDR3 contains 15 residues. The germline V gene has CDR1 WSHSY and CDR2 SAAADI. The CDR3 protein is CASTESPAGTDTQYF. The CDR3 DNA reads as TGCGCCAGCACCGAGTCCCCAGCGGGCACAGATACGCAGTATTTT.

The chain carries TRBV5-3 and TRBJ2-3, with TRBD1 as a possible D gene (7 bases). Being an ORF, TRBV5-3 has a function that is uncertain. This CDR3 is 17 amino acids long. V lost 3 bases and J 6 bases, leaving 23 bases between the germline ends. DNA of the CDR3: TGTGCCAGAAGCTGCAGGGGGGACCTTTTGCCCGTTGATACGCAGTATTTT. It encodes CARSCRGDLLPVDTQYF.

The count of this clone is one. This chain links TRBV9 with TRBJ2-2; TRBD2 matches at 8 bases. The CDR3 covers 14 residues. V shed 7 bases, J shed 5 bases, and the junction held 7 bases outside the gene matches. Germline V gene sequence: CDR1 SGDLS, CDR2 YYNGEE. The CDR3 nucleotides read TGTGCCAGCGGAAGGACTAGCAAGACCGGGGAGCTGTTTTTT. Amino acid sequence: CASGRTSKTGELFF.

This clone was detected a few times. This chain connects TRBV18 to TRBJ2-5; TRBD1 is a possible D gene (6 bases). The length of the CDR3 is 15 residues. The germline V gene encodes CDR1 KGHSH and CDR2 LQKENI. Trimming cost V 3 bases and J 0 bases, with 11 bases left between them. The chain's CDR3 is CASSPNRVNQETQYF. The CDR3 coding sequence is TGTGCCAGCTCACCGAACAGGGTAAACCAAGAGACCCAGTACTTC.

The CDR3 sequence is CASRKRLSGGETQYF. DNA of the CDR3: TGTGCCAGCAGGAAGCGACTAAGCGGGGGGGAGACCCAGTACTTC. The chain couples TRBV6-5 to TRBJ2-5; 9 nucleotides agree with TRBD2. J gave up 5 bases and V 6 bases, and 10 bases lay outside the gene matches. Looked up from germline, CDR1 is MNHEY and CDR2 is SVGAGI. This CDR3 region has 15 residues.

The chain has TRBV14 and TRBJ2-5, with 9 bases lining up with TRBD1. The V gene's germline CDR1 is SGHDN and CDR2 FVKESK. V dropped 0 bases and J dropped 2; count of bases not matched to a gene: 7. The CDR3 loop spans 17 amino acids. In DNA form, the CDR3 reads TGTGCCAGCAGCCAAGAGTTGGGGACAGGGCTTCAAGAGACCCAGTACTTC. Its translation: CASSQELGTGLQETQYF.

The chain carries TRBV5-5 and TRBJ2-2; tentative D call: TRBD2 (6 bases). The CDR3 runs 14 residues. The germline gives CDR1 SGHKS, CDR2 YYEKEE (reference sequence). V was cut by 3 bases and J by 7 bases, with 13 bases left in between. CDR3 in DNA: TGTGCCAGCAGCTGGGGCCAGGGAGGCGGGGAGCTGTTTTTT. Its translation: CASSWGQGGGELFF.

In DNA, the CDR3 is TGTGCTAGTGGTTTGCCGTACGGGGAAGGTGAAGCTTTCTTT. Residues: CASGLPYGEGEAFF. The rearrangement joins TRBV12-5 to TRBJ1-1; no reliable D call. Trimming stripped 2 bases from V and 7 bases from J, with 14 bases between. The CDR3 totals 14 residues. CDR1 is LGHNT and CDR2 is FRNRAP in the germline V gene.

The chain has TRBV18 and TRBJ2-1; 7 bases match TRBD1. The CDR3 loop spans 16 amino acids. J lost 9 bases, V lost 3 bases, and 14 bases had no gene match. Looked up from germline, CDR1 is KGHSH and CDR2 is LQKENI. This chain's CDR3 is CASSPPRGGDWGEQFF. DNA of the CDR3: TGTGCCAGCTCACCGCCGAGAGGGGGCGACTGGGGTGAGCAGTTCTTC.

This clone has only one observation. The chain carries TRBV4-2 and TRBJ2-5; D might be TRBD1 (5 bases). The CDR3 length is 14 residues. In germline, CDR1 is LGHNA, CDR2 YNFKEQ. Trimming shortened V by 0 bases and J by 4 bases, and 9 bases separated the two germline ends. The CDR3 is CASSQDPQGETQYF. In DNA form, the CDR3 reads TGTGCCAGCAGCCAAGATCCGCAGGGAGAGACCCAGTACTTC.

The chain couples TRBV3-1 (or the pseudogene TRBV3-2) to TRBJ1-2; 8 bases map to TRBD1. V lost 4 bases and J lost 4; bases outside the gene matches: 5. This CDR3 region has 14 residues. Germline CDR1 LGHDT, CDR2 YNNKEL (reference sequence). The CDR3 spells CASSLRQGTYGYTF. As DNA, the CDR3 is TGTGCCAGCAGCCTTAGACAGGGGACCTATGGCTACACCTTC.

In nucleotides, the CDR3 is TGTGCCAGCAGTTTGGGCAGCCGAACCGGGGAGCTGTTTTTT. Encoded protein: CASSLGSRTGELFF. This chain connects TRBV6-2 or TRBV6-3 to TRBJ2-2; D not certain. V lost 4 bases to trimming and J lost 5 bases, with 11 bases between them. The CDR3 spans 14 residues. Germline-derived CDR1 and CDR2 are MNHEY and SVGEGT.

The gene calls are TRBV6-4 and TRBJ2-1; the match to TRBD2 covers 9 bases. The CDR3 consists of 16 residues. The junction had 3 bases not matched to a gene; V was cut back by 0 bases and J by 3 bases. Germline V CDR1 and CDR2: MRHNA, SNTAGT. The CDR3 sequence is CASSDSAGGIYNEQFF. In DNA, the CDR3 is TGTGCCAGCAGTGACTCTGCGGGAGGGATCTACAATGAGCAGTTCTTC.

The V gene is TRBV11-2, the J gene TRBJ2-2; no definite D call. This CDR3 is built from 19 residues. Trimming removed 5 bases at V and 0 bases at J, with 22 bases between. Germline loops: CDR1 SGHAT, CDR2 FQNNGV. In nucleotides, the CDR3 is TGTGCCAGCAGCGCAAGGTTCCAGTTTCTTGGAGCGAACACCGGGGAGCTGTTTTTT. Translating it yields CASSARFQFLGANTGELFF.

The chain is built from TRBV19 and TRBJ1-2; D possibly corresponds to TRBD1 (6 bases). Germline CDR1 and CDR2: LNHDA and SQIVND (reference sequence). The CDR3 extends over 11 amino acids. V gave up 10 bases and J gave up 5 bases, with 11 bases separating them. The DNA of the CDR3 is TGTGCCACACGAGGGGGATATGGCTACACCTTC. Translated, it gives CATRGGYGYTF. Looking up the rest from reference TRBV19 and TRBJ1-2 gives the full variable domain: DGGITQSPKYLFRKEGQNVTLSCEQNLNHDAMYWYRQDPGQGLRLIYYSQIVNDFQKGDIAEGYSVSREKKESFPLTVTSAQKNPTAFYLCATRGGYGYTFGSGTRLTVV.